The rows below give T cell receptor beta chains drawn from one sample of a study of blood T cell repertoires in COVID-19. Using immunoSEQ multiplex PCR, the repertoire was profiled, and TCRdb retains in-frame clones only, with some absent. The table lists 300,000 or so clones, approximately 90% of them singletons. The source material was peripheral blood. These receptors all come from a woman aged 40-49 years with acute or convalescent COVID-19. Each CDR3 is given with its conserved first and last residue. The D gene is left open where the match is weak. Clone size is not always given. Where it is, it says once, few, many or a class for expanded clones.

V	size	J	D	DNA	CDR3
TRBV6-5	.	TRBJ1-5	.	TGTGCCAGCAGTCCCGACAGCCTTAATCAGCCCCAGCATTTT	CASSPDSLNQPQHF
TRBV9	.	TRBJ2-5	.	TGTGCCAGCAGCGCGTTCACAGGGCTTGGGACCCAGTACTTC	CASSAFTGLGTQYF
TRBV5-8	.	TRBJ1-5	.	TGTGCCAGCAGCTATTACCAGGGGAGTCAGCCCCAGCATTTT	CASSYYQGSQPQHF
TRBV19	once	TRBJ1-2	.	TGTGCCAGTCGGAGGTCCCGGGATAACTATGGCTACACCTTC	CASRRSRDNYGYTF
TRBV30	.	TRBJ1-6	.	TGTGCCTGGGAGCACTATAATTCACCCCTCCACTTT	CAWEHYNSPLHF
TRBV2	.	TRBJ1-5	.	TGTGCCAGCAGTGACAGCTGGGCAGGGATTCAGCCCCAGCATTTT	CASSDSWAGIQPQHF
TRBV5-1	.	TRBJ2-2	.	TGCGCCAGCAGGTCCCCAGGGGGGACCGGGGAGCTGTTTTTT	CASRSPGGTGELFF
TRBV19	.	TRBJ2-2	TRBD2	TGTGCCAGTAGTCCACCGGGGGGGAAATTCGGGGAGCTGTTTTTT	CASSPPGGKFGELFF
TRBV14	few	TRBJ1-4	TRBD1	TGTGCCAGCAGCGCAATGGGGACAGGGAATGAAAAACTGTTTTTT	CASSAMGTGNEKLFF
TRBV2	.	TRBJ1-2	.	TGTGCCAGCACTGACGGGACTGGATATGGCTACACCTTC	CASTDGTGYGYTF
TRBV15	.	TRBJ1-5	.	TGTGCCACCAGCAGCGGGACTGCTAGCAATCAGCCCCAGCATTTT	CATSSGTASNQPQHF
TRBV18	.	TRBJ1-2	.	TGTGCCAGCTCATCGGCCGGGAATGGCTACACCTTC	CASSSAGNGYTF
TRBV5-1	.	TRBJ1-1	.	TGCGCCAGCAGGGGCACAGGGCTAAACACTGAAGCTTTCTTT	CASRGTGLNTEAFF
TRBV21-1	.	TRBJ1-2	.	TGTGCCAGCAGCGCCCGACGGGACAGGGGAGGTTGGGACTATGGCTACACCTTC	CASSARRDRGGWDYGYTF
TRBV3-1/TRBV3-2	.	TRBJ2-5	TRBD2	TGTGCCAGTATGAACCGGGGGGGCCTAGAGACCCAGTACTTC	CASMNRGGLETQYF
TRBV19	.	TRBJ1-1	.	TGTGCCAGTAGTAGTCAGCGTGACACTGAAGCTTTCTTT	CASSSQRDTEAFF
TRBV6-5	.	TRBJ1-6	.	TGTGCCAGCCTAAGAACGAACAGTCGTTCACCCCTCCACTTT	CASLRTNSRSPLHF
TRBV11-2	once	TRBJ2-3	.	TGTGCCAGCAGCTTAGTCGCAGCAGATACGCAGTATTTT	CASSLVAADTQYF
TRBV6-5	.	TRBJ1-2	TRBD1	TGTGCCAGCCAACCGACAGGGAACTATGGCTACACCTTC	CASQPTGNYGYTF
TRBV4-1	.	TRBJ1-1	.	TGCGCCAGCAGCCAACCCCGGACAGAGAACACTGAAGCTTTCTTT	CASSQPRTENTEAFF
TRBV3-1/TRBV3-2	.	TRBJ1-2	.	TGTGCCAGCAGCCTTGGCGGGGGTAGTGGCTACACCTTC	CASSLGGGSGYTF
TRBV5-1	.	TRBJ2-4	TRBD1	TGCGCCAGCAGCGGTGGACAGGGCCTAGCCAAAAACATTCAGTACTTC	CASSGGQGLAKNIQYF
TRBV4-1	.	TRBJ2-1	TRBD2	TGCGCCAGCAGCCGACTTGCTGGGAGGGACTACAATGAGCAGTTCTTC	CASSRLAGRDYNEQFF
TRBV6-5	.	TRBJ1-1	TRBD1	TGTGCCAGCAGTTACTCCCAGGGGGCCCCCACTGAAGCTTTCTTT	CASSYSQGAPTEAFF
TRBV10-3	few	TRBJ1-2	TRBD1	TGTGCCATCAGTGATGGACAGGGGAACTATGGCTACACCTTC	CAISDGQGNYGYTF
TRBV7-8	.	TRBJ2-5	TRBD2	TGTGCCAGCAGCTTAGTAGGCGGGGGGTATGAGACCCAGTACTTC	CASSLVGGGYETQYF
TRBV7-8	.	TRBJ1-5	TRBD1	TGTGCCAGCAGTACAGGGGGCAATCAGCCCCAGCATTTT	CASSTGGNQPQHF
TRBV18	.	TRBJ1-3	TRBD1	TGTGCCAGCTCACTCGAACAGGGGCCTGGAAACACCATATATTTT	CASSLEQGPGNTIYF
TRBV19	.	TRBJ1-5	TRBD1	TGTGCCAGTAGTATAAGGTTGTTCTCGGGACAGGGGGGAGGCGGCAATCAGCCCCAGCATTTT	CASSIRLFSGQGGGGNQPQHF
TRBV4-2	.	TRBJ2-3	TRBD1	TGTGCCAGCAGCCAAGAACAGGGGGCGTCAGATACGCAGTATTTT	CASSQEQGASDTQYF
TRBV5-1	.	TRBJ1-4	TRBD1	TGCGCCAGCAGCCGAGACAGGGAAACGGCGGTTGGAGAAAAACTGTTTTTT	CASSRDRETAVGEKLFF
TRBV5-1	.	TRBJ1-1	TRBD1	TGCGCCAGCAGCTTGGGGTCGCAGGGGGCCGAAGCTTTCTTT	CASSLGSQGAEAFF
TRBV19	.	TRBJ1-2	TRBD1	TGTGCCAGTAGTAAAACAGGGGAAACTTACTTGGATGGCTACACCTTC	CASSKTGETYLDGYTF
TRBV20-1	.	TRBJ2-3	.	TGCAGTGCTAGTGTTTCAGGGGACCCAGATACGCAGTATTTT	CSASVSGDPDTQYF
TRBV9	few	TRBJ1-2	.	TGTGCCAGCAGCGCCTCTTATAATGGCTACACCTTC	CASSASYNGYTF
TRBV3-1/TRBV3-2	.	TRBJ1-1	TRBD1	TGTGCCAGCTTTGCCCCGGGACAGGGATCCACTGAAGCTTTCTTT	CASFAPGQGSTEAFF
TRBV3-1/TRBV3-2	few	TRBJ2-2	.	TGTGCCAGCAGCCTAACCGGGGAGCTGTTTTTT	CASSLTGELFF
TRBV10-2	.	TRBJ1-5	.	TGCGCCAGCAGTGAAACCGGGGGTCATCAGCCCCAGCATTTT	CASSETGGHQPQHF
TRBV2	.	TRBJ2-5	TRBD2	TGTGCCAGCAAGGGACTAGCGGGGGGATACCAAGAGACCCAGTACTTC	CASKGLAGGYQETQYF
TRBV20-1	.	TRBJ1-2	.	TGCAGTGTTCAGTATGTCGATGGCTACACCTTC	CSVQYVDGYTF
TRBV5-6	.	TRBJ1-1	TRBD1	TGTGCCAGCAGCAACTTACAGGGGAGAGGCGAAGCTTTCTTT	CASSNLQGRGEAFF
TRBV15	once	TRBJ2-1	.	TGTGCCACCAGCAGGGGGACTGCCACACGCTACAATGAGCAGTTCTTC	CATSRGTATRYNEQFF
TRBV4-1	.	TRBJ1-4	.	TGCGCCAGCAGCTACTCCGGGATCCTTAATGAAAAACTGTTTTTT	CASSYSGILNEKLFF
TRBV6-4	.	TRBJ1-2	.	TGTGCCAGCAGTGACTCAGGAGGGGACTATGGCTACACCTTC	CASSDSGGDYGYTF
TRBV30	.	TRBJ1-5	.	TGTGCCTGGAGTGTACCCCACCGACTCAGGGAAAATCAGCCCCAGCATTTT	CAWSVPHRLRENQPQHF
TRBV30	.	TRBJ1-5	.	TGTGCCTGGAGTATCCCCGGACAGCAGCATCAGCCCCAGCATTTT	CAWSIPGQQHQPQHF
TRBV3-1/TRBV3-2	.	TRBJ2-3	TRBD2	TGTGCCAGCAGCCCCCCGGGCTCGCGGGGGGTAGATACGCAGTATTTT	CASSPPGSRGVDTQYF
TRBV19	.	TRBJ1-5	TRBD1	TGTGCCAGTACCCCTCTCTCCGGGACAGAGAGCAATCAGCCCCAGCATTTT	CASTPLSGTESNQPQHF
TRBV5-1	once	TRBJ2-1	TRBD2	TGCGCCAGCAGCTTCGGGGGGGCAAGTTACAATGAGCAGTTCTTC	CASSFGGASYNEQFF
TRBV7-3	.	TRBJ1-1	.	TGTGCCAGCAGCAATGGAGGGCTGAACACTGAAGCTTTCTTT	CASSNGGLNTEAFF
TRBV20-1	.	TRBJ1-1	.	TGCAGTGCTAGAGACGGGAGGGAAGCTTTCTTT	CSARDGREAFF
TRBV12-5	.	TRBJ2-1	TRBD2	TGTGCTAGTGGTTTGGGACTAGCGGGGGGGCAACTTGAGCAGTTCTTC	CASGLGLAGGQLEQFF
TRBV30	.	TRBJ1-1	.	TGTGCCTGGAGTGTAATTCCGGGGGAGGACACTGAAGCTTTCTTT	CAWSVIPGEDTEAFF